The 9 T cell receptor beta chains presented below share a single source sample, sequenced in a study of T cells in Graves' hyperthyroidism and ophthalmopathy. Amplification targeted TCR beta CDR3 regions from RNA transcripts. First-round RT-PCR of the TCR CDR3 relied on the HTBI primer set. MiXCR was run by TCRdb on the multiplex PCR reads, yielding one entry per CDR3 protein. The data show about 290,000 distinct CDR3 sequences, with about 14% seen just once and around 7.9% held by the top ten. The sequencing sample was made of blood. Receptor source: a young woman with Graves' hyperthyroidism that later progressed to Graves' ophthalmopathy.

In this sample, this clonotype turned up many times. The rearrangement links TRBV28 to TRBJ2-2; no reliable D call. CDR1 and CDR2 from the germline V gene are MDHEN and SYDVKM. This CDR3 comprises 14 residues. Trimming shortened V by 3 bases and J by 6 bases, and 11 bases separated the two germline ends. The CDR3 is CASSLSSASGELFF. The CDR3, as DNA: TGTGCCAGCAGTTTGTCTTCAGCCTCCGGGGAGCTGTTTTTT.

At least ten counts were recorded for this clonotype. J is TRBJ2-1 and V is TRBV4-3; D possibly matches TRBD1 or TRBD2 (6 bases each). Germline assignment: CDR1 LGHNA and CDR2 YSLEER. The CDR3 has 14 amino acids. The germline V and J ends were trimmed by 0 bases and 7 bases, with 10 bases remaining between them. CDR3 sequence (DNA): TGCGCCAGCAGCCAAGACCGGGGGCGTAATGAGCAGTTCTTC. Protein sequence: CASSQDRGRNEQFF.

This clonotype occurred a few times. The CDR3 DNA is TGTGCCAGTAGTATAGATCCGGACAGAGAGATAAATCAGCCCCAGCATTTT. Translating gives CASSIDPDREINQPQHF. This chain connects TRBV19 to TRBJ1-5; D is perhaps TRBD1 (6 bases). The V gene's germline CDR1 is LNHDA and CDR2 SQIVND (reference sequence). CDR3 length: 17 residues. The V end lost 0 bases, the J end lost 4 bases, and 16 bases lay between the germline ends.

This clonotype was seen at least ten times. The V and J genes are TRBV7-3 and TRBJ2-5; 13 nucleotides agree with TRBD2. Trimming at V came to 0 bases and at J to 6 bases, leaving 4 bases not matched to a gene. The germline gives CDR1 SGHTA, CDR2 FQGTGA. The CDR3 is 16 amino acids. The CDR3 loop reads CASSLTGLAGFQTQYF. In DNA form, the CDR3 reads TGTGCCAGCAGCTTAACGGGACTAGCGGGATTCCAGACCCAGTACTTC. The full variable domain, in which reference TRBV7-3 and TRBJ2-5 provide the parts outside the CDR3, is GAGVSQTPSNKVTEKGKYVELRCDPISGHTALYWYRQSLGQGPEFLIYFQGTGAADDSGLPNDRFFAVRPEGSVSTLKIQRTERGDSAVYLCASSLTGLAGFQTQYFGPGTRLLVL.

This clonotype was detected ten times or more. The genes are TRBV28 and TRBJ2-1; 10 nucleotides agree with TRBD1. Trimming at V came to 8 bases and at J to 8 bases, leaving 6 bases not matched to a gene. Germline V CDR1 and CDR2: MDHEN, SYDVKM. The CDR3 is 13 residues long. The CDR3: CASGTGDTYEQFF. In nucleotides, the CDR3 is TGTGCCAGCGGGACAGGGGACACCTATGAGCAGTTCTTC. The full variable domain, rest sourced from reference TRBV28 and TRBJ2-1, is DVKVTQSSRYLVKRTGEKVFLECVQDMDHENMFWYRQDPGLGLRLIYFSYDVKMKEKGDIPEGYSVSREKKERFSLILESASTNQTSMYLCASGTGDTYEQFFGPGTRLTVL.

Remarks on this clonotype: Because the CDR3's place on the DNA is in doubt, the DNA is left out and the CDR3 is given as listed by TCRdb. The chain is built from TRBV29-1 and TRBJ1-2. The CDR3 is 11 amino acids long, termini counted. Germline V lookup: CDR1 SQVTM, CDR2 ANQGSEA. CDR3 region: CSSRTDYGCTF.

This clonotype was counted at least ten times. V and J are TRBV27 and TRBJ1-5; D uncertain. Germline V gene data show CDR1 as MNHEY and CDR2 as SMNVEV (reference sequence). The CDR3 extends over 14 amino acids. The V and J ends lost 6 bases and 7 bases respectively, with 16 bases between them. Written as DNA, the CDR3 is TGTGCCAGCAGCCCGGGCGGGTCCCGCCAGCCCCAGCATTTT. This sequence encodes CASSPGGSRQPQHF.

This clonotype was counted many times. The rearrangement uses TRBV20-1 and TRBJ2-7, with a tentative D call TRBD2 (6 bases). Germline CDR1 is DFQATT and CDR2 is SNEGSKA (reference sequence). With 5 bases removed from V and 1 base from J, the gap between germline ends came to 18 bases. The CDR3 has 15 residues. The DNA of the CDR3 is TGCAGTGCTGCTGGGGCGGGGTTGGCATCCTACGAGCAGTACTTC. Residues: CSAAGAGLASYEQYF.

This clonotype was detected ten times or more. The chain links TRBV20-1 to TRBJ2-5; TRBD1 agrees at 9 bases. V dropped 5 bases and J dropped 2; count of bases not matched to a gene: 6. This CDR3 has 14 amino acids. Germline V gives CDR1 DFQATT, CDR2 SNEGSKA (reference sequence). The CDR3 region is CSAWTGTGQETQYF. DNA for the CDR3: TGCAGTGCTTGGACCGGGACAGGGCAAGAGACCCAGTACTTC.